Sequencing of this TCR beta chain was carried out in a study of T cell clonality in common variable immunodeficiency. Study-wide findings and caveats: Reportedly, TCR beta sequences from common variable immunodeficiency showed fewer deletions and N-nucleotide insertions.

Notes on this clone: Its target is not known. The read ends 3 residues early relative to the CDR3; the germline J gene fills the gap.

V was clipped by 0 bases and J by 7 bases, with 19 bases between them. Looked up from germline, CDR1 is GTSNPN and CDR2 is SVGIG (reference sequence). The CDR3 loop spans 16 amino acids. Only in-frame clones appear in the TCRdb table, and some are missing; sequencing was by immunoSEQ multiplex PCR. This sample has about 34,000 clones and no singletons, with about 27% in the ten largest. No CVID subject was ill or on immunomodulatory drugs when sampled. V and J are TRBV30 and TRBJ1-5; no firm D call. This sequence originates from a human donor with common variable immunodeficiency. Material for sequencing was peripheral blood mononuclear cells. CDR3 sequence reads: CAWSVRGRGAGQPQHF. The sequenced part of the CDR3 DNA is TGTGCCTGGAGTGTACGAGGTCGGGGAGCGGGGCAGCCC.